This TCR beta chain came from a study of CD8+CD57+ T cells in acquired aplastic anemia. Study-level findings and limits: Between the patient and control groups, CD8+ Simpson's diversity did not differ significantly.

Selection for sequencing was limited to patients who had shown CD8+CD57+ cell expansion by flow cytometry. Template material for TCR beta VDJ and CDR3 profiling consisted of genomic DNA. Each CDR3 protein gets one entry after TCRdb re-called the reads with MiXCR. The sample contains under 200,000 distinct CDR3 sequences, 48% of which appear only once. Per the germline V gene, CDR1 is LNHNV and CDR2 is YYDKDF (reference sequence). This CDR3 is 15 amino acids long. Trimming removed 5 bases from V and 3 bases from J; junction bases left unmatched: 7. This clonotype was observed at least ten times. Its antigen is unknown.

The source is a human donor with aplastic anemia. The chain joins TRBV15 to TRBJ2-7; 10 positions match TRBD1. Sequencing used sorted CD4+, CD8+, or CD8+CD57+ T cells (not recorded which) from PBMCs. The CDR3 here is CATSGTGTGVYEQYF. CDR3 in DNA: TGTGCCACCAGCGGTACCGGGACAGGGGTCTACGAGCAGTACTTC.